A single sample gave rise to the 22 T cell receptor beta chains below, sequenced in a study of PD-1 blockade in classical Hodgkin lymphoma. The protocol was immunoSEQ multiplex PCR, while the TCRdb copy is restricted to in-frame clones and leaves out a portion. The top ten hold over 12% of the sample, which has tens of thousands of clones, approximately 90% seen once. Brentuximab vedotin exposure varied among the patients, all of whom had relapsed after autologous stem cell transplantation. Material: peripheral blood mononuclear cells (PBMCs), obtained at baseline. The receptors were sampled from a human donor with classical Hodgkin lymphoma.

V is TRBV5-5 and J is TRBJ2-2; D uncertain. There are 12 residues in the CDR3. CDR1 is SGHKS and CDR2 is YYEKEE in the germline V gene (reference sequence). V was cut by 4 bases and J by 6 bases, with 7 bases left in between. CDR3 region: CASSPYAGELFF. The CDR3 DNA is TGTGCCAGCAGCCCCTATGCCGGGGAGCTGTTTTTT.

V and J are TRBV6-5 and TRBJ1-1, with D hard to call. Trimming pared 0 bases from V and 2 bases from J, leaving 13 bases between. The V gene's germline CDR1 is MNHEY and CDR2 SVGAGI. The CDR3 is 16 amino acids. The CDR3 region has the DNA TGTGCCAGCAGTTACTCCAAGGGTAGCCTAAACACTGAAGCTTTCTTT. Protein: CASSYSKGSLNTEAFF.

The chain carries TRBV15 and TRBJ2-2; D call uncertain. The germline gives CDR1 LNHNV, CDR2 YYDKDF (reference sequence). Trimming took off 5 bases at V and 5 bases at J, with 15 bases between the two ends. This CDR3 has 15 residues. The CDR3 protein is CATSSRAIRTGELFF. CDR3 nucleotides: TGTGCCACCAGCTCTCGGGCCATCAGGACCGGGGAGCTGTTTTTT.

The V and J genes are TRBV10-1 and TRBJ2-7; D remains ambiguous. Germline CDR1 reads WNHNN; CDR2 reads SYGVQD (reference sequence). Trimming cost V 0 bases and J 5 bases, with 11 bases left between them. The CDR3 extends over 14 amino acids. CDR3 coding DNA: TGCGCCAGCAGTGAGTCAACGAGTAAGGACGAGCAGTACTTC. It translates to CASSESTSKDEQYF.

The chain is built from TRBV5-1 and TRBJ2-7, with D possibly being TRBD1 (6 bases). The V end lost 4 bases, the J end lost 0 bases, and 14 bases lay between the germline ends. Germline lookup yields CDR1 SGHRS and CDR2 YFSETQ. The CDR3 is 15 residues long. The CDR3, as DNA: TGCGCCAGCAGCAGGACCGGGACATCCTCCTACGAGCAGTACTTC. This encodes CASSRTGTSSYEQYF.

The chain carries TRBV13 and TRBJ2-5; 12 bases fit TRBD2. The CDR3 is 15 amino acids. Germline V gene data show CDR1 as PRHDT and CDR2 as FYEKMQ (reference sequence). V trimming: 4 bases; J trimming: 5 bases; junction bases outside the gene matches: 5. The CDR3 DNA reads as TGTGCCAGCAGCTCCCTAGCGGGGGGGATGGAGACCCAGTACTTC. Translation: CASSSLAGGMETQYF.

The chain uses TRBV6-5 and TRBJ1-3; D is undetermined. The germline gives CDR1 MNHEY, CDR2 SVGAGI. Trimming removed 7 bases from V and 4 bases from J, with 17 bases in between. CDR3 length equals 15 residues. As DNA, the CDR3 is TGTGCCAGCACGGTGGGAAGGCTCCCAGGAAACACCATATATTTT. Its protein is CASTVGRLPGNTIYF.

The genes are TRBV7-8 and TRBJ2-3, with D hard to call. The germline V and J ends were trimmed by 4 bases and 8 bases, with 10 bases remaining between them. This CDR3 region has 12 residues. Per the germline V gene, CDR1 is SGHVS and CDR2 is FQNEAQ. CDR3 protein: CASSSLEGTQYF. The CDR3 DNA is TGTGCCAGCAGCTCGCTGGAAGGTACGCAGTATTTT.

This chain uses TRBV2 with TRBJ1-4, with TRBD1 identical over 7 bases. Trimming took 6 bases from V and 7 from J; bases not matched to a gene: 11. This CDR3 contains 15 residues. CDR1 and CDR2 (germline): SNHLY, FYNNEI. The CDR3 loop reads CASRHRQGVGEKLFF. The CDR3 bases are TGTGCCAGCAGGCACAGACAGGGAGTTGGTGAAAAACTGTTTTTT. Full variable domain (outside the CDR3, taken from reference TRBV2 and TRBJ1-4): EPEVTQTPSHQVTQMGQEVILRCVPISNHLYFYWYRQILGQKVEFLVSFYNNEISEKSEIFDDQFSVERPDGSNFTLKIRSTKLEDSAMYFCASRHRQGVGEKLFFGSGTQLSVL.

The chain recombines TRBV10-3 with TRBJ1-1, with a weak D call TRBD1 (5 bases). The CDR3 length is 18 residues. The V and J ends lost 2 bases and 3 bases respectively, with 22 bases between them. Germline values: CDR1 ENHRY, CDR2 SYGVKD. The CDR3 bases are TGTGCCATCAGTGAGACAGGAAACGACATGGGCTTAGACACTGAAGCTTTCTTT. Encoded protein: CAISETGNDMGLDTEAFF.

J is TRBJ1-2 and V is TRBV20-1; TRBD1 agrees at 7 bases. The J segment lost 4 bases and the V segment lost 7 bases, leaving 3 bases of the junction unmatched. Germline-derived CDR1 and CDR2 are DFQATT and SNEGSKA (reference sequence). The CDR3 sequence is 11 residues long. CDR3 nucleotide sequence: TGCAGTGAGACAGGGACCTATGGCTACACCTTC. This codes for CSETGTYGYTF.

This chain joins TRBV4-1 and TRBJ1-1; TRBD1 aligns across 7 bases. The CDR3 extends over 17 amino acids. Trimming cost V 4 bases and J 1 base; bases outside gene matches: 12. The germline CDR1 and CDR2 sequences are MGHRA and YSYEKL. This CDR3 is CASSPLPGQNANTEAFF. CDR3 coding DNA: TGCGCCAGCAGCCCTCTACCGGGACAGAACGCGAACACTGAAGCTTTCTTT.

The V call is TRBV6-6, the J call TRBJ1-3, with a tentative D call TRBD1 (6 bases). The V end lost 5 bases, the J end lost 4 bases, and 12 bases lay between the germline ends. The CDR3 extends over 14 amino acids. In germline, CDR1 is MNHNY, CDR2 SVGAGI (reference sequence). The CDR3 protein is CASSGQGPGNTIYF. CDR3 sequence (DNA): TGTGCCAGCAGTGGCCAGGGGCCCGGAAACACCATATATTTT.

The rearrangement links TRBV9 to TRBJ2-2, with D uncertain. Trimming left V 3 bases short and J 3 bases short, with 3 bases between. Germline CDR1 SGDLS, CDR2 YYNGEE. The CDR3 contains 12 residues. CDR3 coding DNA: TGTGCCAGCAGCGGTGACACCGGGGAGCTGTTTTTT. This gives the protein CASSGDTGELFF.

The rearrangement joins TRBV28 to TRBJ1-4; TRBD1 might be the D (5 bases). This CDR3 is 15 amino acids long. Germline loops: CDR1 MDHEN, CDR2 SYDVKM. Trimming removed 7 bases from V and 7 bases from J, with 19 bases in between. CDR3 loop: CASTPGIRGPEKLFF. In DNA form, the CDR3 reads TGTGCCAGCACTCCTGGAATAAGGGGCCCTGAAAAACTGTTTTTT.

The chain links TRBV27 to TRBJ2-3; tentative D call: TRBD1 (5 bases). The germline V gene encodes CDR1 MNHEY and CDR2 SMNVEV (reference sequence). CDR3 length: 14 amino acids. The germline V and J ends were trimmed by 3 bases and 3 bases, with 10 bases remaining between them. CDR3 residues: CASSFGSGTDTQYF. CDR3 bases: TGTGCCAGCAGTTTCGGCTCAGGGACAGATACGCAGTATTTT.

This clone was detected only once. The chain links TRBV6-5 to TRBJ1-1; D unresolved. CDR3 length equals 15 residues. The germline V and J ends were trimmed by 8 bases and 2 bases, with 18 bases remaining between them. Per the germline V gene, CDR1 is MNHEY and CDR2 is SVGAGI. In DNA form, the CDR3 reads TGTGCCAGCTCGCCCTTTGAAAATAGAAACACTGAAGCTTTCTTT. Protein sequence: CASSPFENRNTEAFF.

The chain links TRBV11-2 to TRBJ2-7; D remains unclear. Per the germline V gene, CDR1 is SGHAT and CDR2 is FQNNGV. The CDR3 sequence is 13 residues long. Trimming shortened V by 5 bases and J by 3 bases, and 11 bases separated the two germline ends. The CDR3 loop reads CASSVASDYEQYF. The CDR3 bases are TGTGCCAGCAGCGTTGCCTCGGACTACGAGCAGTACTTC.

The CDR3 DNA reads as TGTGCCAGCAGTTCCACAGGGGTGGGCACAGATACGCAGTATTTT. It codes for CASSSTGVGTDTQYF. The chain recombines TRBV13 with TRBJ2-3; 7 bases map to TRBD1. This CDR3 has 15 residues. The V and J ends lost 6 bases and 1 base, in that order; junction bases with no gene match: 7. Looked up from germline, CDR1 is PRHDT and CDR2 is FYEKMQ (reference sequence).

CDR3 sequence reads: CASGHREGYEQYF. In nucleotides, the CDR3 is TGTGCCAGCGGACACAGGGAAGGCTACGAGCAGTACTTC. The genes are TRBV27 and TRBJ2-7, with D possibly TRBD1 on 6 matching bases. The germline gives CDR1 MNHEY, CDR2 SMNVEV (reference sequence). The CDR3 spans 13 residues. The ends were cut back, 8 bases at V and 3 bases at J, with 14 bases in the middle.

The rearrangement uses TRBV27 and TRBJ2-3, with 8 bases identical to TRBD2. J gave up 9 bases and V 10 bases, and 3 bases lay outside the gene matches. Germline V lookup: CDR1 MNHEY, CDR2 SMNVEV (reference sequence). This CDR3 has 10 residues. CDR3 amino acids: CATGLGTQYF. CDR3 nucleotide sequence: TGTGCCACGGGACTAGGGACGCAGTATTTT.

This clone has just one count. This chain joins TRBV6-5 and TRBJ2-4; TRBD1 is a possible D gene (6 bases). Trimming stripped 4 bases from V and 4 bases from J, with 11 bases between. CDR1 and CDR2 from the germline V gene are MNHEY and SVGAGI. This CDR3 region has 14 residues. CDR3 loop: CASSLQGPKNIQYF. The CDR3 nucleotides read TGTGCCAGCAGTTTACAGGGCCCAAAAAACATTCAGTACTTC.